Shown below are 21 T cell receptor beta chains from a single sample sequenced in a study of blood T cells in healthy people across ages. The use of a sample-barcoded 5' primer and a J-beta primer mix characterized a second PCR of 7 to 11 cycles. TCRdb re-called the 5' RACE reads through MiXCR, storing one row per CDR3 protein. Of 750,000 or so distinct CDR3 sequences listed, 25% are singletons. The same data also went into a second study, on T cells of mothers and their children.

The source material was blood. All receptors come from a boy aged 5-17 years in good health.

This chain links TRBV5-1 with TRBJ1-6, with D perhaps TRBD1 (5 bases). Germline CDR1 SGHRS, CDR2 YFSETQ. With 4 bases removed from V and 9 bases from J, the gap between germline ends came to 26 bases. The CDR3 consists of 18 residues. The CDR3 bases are TGCGCCAGCAGCCGGAGCCAGGGCCCCAGAAGGATGGTTTCACCCCTCCACTTT. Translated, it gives CASSRSQGPRRMVSPLHF.

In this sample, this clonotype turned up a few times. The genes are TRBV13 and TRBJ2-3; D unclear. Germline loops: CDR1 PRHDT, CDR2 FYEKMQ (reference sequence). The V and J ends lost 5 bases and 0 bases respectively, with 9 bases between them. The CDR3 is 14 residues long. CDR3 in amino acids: CASSRITSTDTQYF. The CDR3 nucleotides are TGTGCCAGCAGCCGAATTACTAGCACAGATACGCAGTATTTT.

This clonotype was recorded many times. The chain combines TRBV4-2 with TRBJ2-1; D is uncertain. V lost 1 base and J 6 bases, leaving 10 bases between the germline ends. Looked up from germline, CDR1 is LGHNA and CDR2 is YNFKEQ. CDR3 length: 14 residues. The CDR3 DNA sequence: TGTGCCAGCAGCCAAGGATCCTCAATCAATGAGCAGTTCTTC. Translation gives CASSQGSSINEQFF.

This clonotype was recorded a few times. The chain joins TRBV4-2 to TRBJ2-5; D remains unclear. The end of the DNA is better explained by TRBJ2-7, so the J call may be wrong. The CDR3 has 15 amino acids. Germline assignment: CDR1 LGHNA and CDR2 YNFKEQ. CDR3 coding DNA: TGTGCCAGCAGCCAAGGTGCGCCCAACACCTACGAGCAGTACTTC. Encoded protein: CASSQGAPNTYEQYF.

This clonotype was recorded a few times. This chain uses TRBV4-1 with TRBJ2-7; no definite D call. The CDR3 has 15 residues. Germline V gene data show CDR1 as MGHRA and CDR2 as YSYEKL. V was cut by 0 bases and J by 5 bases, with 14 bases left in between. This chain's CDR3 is CASSQDRTLGNEQYF. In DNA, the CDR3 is TGCGCCAGCAGCCAAGATCGAACCCTAGGGAACGAGCAGTACTTC.

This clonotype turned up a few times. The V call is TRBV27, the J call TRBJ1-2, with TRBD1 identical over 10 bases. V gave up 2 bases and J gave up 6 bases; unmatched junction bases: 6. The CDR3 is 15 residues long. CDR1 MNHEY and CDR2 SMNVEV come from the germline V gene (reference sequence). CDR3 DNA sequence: TGTGCCAGCAGTTTAATAGACAGGGGGCTCGATGGCTACACCTTC. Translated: CASSLIDRGLDGYTF.

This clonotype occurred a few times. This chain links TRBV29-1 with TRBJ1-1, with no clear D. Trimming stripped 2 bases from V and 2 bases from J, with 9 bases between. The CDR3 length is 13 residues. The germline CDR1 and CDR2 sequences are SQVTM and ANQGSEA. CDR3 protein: CSVEYGENTEAFF. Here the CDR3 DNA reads TGCAGCGTTGAATACGGAGAAAACACTGAAGCTTTCTTT.

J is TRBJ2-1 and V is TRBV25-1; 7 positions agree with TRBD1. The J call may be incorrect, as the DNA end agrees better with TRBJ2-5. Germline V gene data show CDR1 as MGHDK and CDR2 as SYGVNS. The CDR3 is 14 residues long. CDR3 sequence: CASSLPDREETQYF. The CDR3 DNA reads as TGTGCCAGCAGTCTCCCCGACAGGGAAGAGACCCAGTACTTC.

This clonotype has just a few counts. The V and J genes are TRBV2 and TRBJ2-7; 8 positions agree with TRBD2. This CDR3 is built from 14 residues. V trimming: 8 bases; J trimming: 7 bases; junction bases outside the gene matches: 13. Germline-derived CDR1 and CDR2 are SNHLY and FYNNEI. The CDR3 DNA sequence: TGTGCCAGCCAACGAGCGGGAGCAGGGTGGGAGCAGTACTTC. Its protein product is CASQRAGAGWEQYF.

As DNA, the CDR3 is TGTGCCAGCAGGGGGGGACTAACATCCTACAATGAGCAGTTCTTC. This encodes CASRGGLTSYNEQFF. V and J are TRBV6-2 or TRBV6-3 and TRBJ2-1; 7 nucleotides line up with TRBD2. The CDR3 extends over 15 amino acids. The J segment lost 1 base and the V segment lost 6 bases, leaving 6 bases of the junction unmatched. Germline CDR1 MNHEY, CDR2 SVGEGT.

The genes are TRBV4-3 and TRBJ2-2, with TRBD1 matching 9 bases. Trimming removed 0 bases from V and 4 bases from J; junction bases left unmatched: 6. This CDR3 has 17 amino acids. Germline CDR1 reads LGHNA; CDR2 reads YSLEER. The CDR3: CASSQETGTGRTGELFF. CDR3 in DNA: TGCGCCAGCAGCCAAGAAACGGGGACAGGGCGCACCGGGGAGCTGTTTTTT.

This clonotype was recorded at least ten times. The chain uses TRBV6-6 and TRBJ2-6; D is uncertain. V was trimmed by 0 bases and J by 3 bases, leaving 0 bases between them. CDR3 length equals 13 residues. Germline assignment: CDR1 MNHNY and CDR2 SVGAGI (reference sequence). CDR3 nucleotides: TGTGCCAGCAGTTACTCTGGGGCCAACGTCCTGACTTTC. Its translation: CASSYSGANVLTF.

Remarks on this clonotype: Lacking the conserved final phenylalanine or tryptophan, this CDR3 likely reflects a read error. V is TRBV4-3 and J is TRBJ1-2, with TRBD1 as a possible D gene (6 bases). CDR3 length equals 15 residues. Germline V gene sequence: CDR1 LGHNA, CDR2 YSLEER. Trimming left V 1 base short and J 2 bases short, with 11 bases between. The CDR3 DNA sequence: TGCGCCAGCAGCCAAGTGGGGACACCCAACTATGGCTACACCCTC. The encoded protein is CASSQVGTPNYGYTL.

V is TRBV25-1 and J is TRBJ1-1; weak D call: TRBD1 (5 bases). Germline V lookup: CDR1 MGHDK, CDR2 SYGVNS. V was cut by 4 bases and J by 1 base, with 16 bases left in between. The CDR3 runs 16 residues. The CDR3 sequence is CASSGIRGTENTEAFF. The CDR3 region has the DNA TGTGCCAGCAGTGGTATTCGGGGGACGGAGAACACTGAAGCTTTCTTT. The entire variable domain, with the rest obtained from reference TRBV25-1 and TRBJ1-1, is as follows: EADIYQTPRYLVIGTGKKITLECSQTMGHDKMYWYQQDPGMELHLIHYSYGVNSTEKGDLSSESTVSRIRTEHFPLTLESARPSHTSQYLCASSGIRGTENTEAFFGQGTRLTVV.

CDR3 region: CASSLDGHTNYGYTF. The DNA for the CDR3 is TGTGCCAGCAGCTTAGATGGGCACACTAACTATGGCTACACCTTC. This chain links TRBV7-2 with TRBJ1-2; D is ambiguous. Germline CDR1 and CDR2: SGHTA and FQGNSA. Trimming took off 1 base at V and 0 bases at J, with 9 bases between the two ends. The CDR3 totals 15 residues.

Here the CDR3 DNA reads TGTGCCAGCGAGCGGGAGGCGGGAATCACAGATACGCAGTATTTT. Protein: CASEREAGITDTQYF. V is TRBV7-9 and J is TRBJ2-3; 9 nucleotides align to TRBD2. This CDR3 has 15 residues. The J segment lost 2 bases and the V segment lost 8 bases, leaving 8 bases of the junction unmatched. Germline CDR1 SEHNR, CDR2 FQNEAQ (reference sequence).

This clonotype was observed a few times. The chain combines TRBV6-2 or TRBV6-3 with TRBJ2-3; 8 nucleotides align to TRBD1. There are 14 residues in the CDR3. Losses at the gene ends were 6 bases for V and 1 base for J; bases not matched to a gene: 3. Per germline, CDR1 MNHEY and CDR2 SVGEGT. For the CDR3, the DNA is TGTGCCAGCAGGAAGACAGGGGGCACAGATACGCAGTATTTT. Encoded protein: CASRKTGGTDTQYF.

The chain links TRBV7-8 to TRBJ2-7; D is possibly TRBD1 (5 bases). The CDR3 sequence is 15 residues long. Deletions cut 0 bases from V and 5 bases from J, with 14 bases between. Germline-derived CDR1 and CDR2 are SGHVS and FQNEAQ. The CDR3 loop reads CASSLASGKGNEQYF. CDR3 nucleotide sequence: TGTGCCAGCAGCTTAGCGAGTGGGAAGGGGAACGAGCAGTACTTC.

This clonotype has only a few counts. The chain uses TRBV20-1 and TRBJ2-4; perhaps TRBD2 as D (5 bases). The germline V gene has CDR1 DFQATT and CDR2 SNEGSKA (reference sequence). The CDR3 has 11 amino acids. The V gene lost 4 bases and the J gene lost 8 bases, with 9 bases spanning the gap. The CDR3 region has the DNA TGCAGTGCTAACGAGGGATACATTCAGTACTTC. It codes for CSANEGYIQYF.

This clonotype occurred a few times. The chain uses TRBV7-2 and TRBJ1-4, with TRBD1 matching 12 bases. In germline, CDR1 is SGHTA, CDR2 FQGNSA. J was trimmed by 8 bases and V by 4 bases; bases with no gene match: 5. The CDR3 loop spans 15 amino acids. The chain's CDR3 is CASSSSGTGGEKLFF. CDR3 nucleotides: TGTGCCAGCAGCTCCTCCGGGACAGGGGGCGAAAAACTGTTTTTT.

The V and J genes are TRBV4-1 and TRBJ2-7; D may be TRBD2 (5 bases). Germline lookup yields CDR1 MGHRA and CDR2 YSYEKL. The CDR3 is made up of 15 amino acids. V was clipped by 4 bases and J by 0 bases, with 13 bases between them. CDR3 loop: CASSLALGDSYEQYF. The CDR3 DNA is TGCGCCAGCAGCCTGGCACTAGGTGACTCCTACGAGCAGTACTTC.